This TCR beta chain comes out of a study of cytomegalovirus exposure and HLA in healthy donors. The V gene end was trimmed by 3 bases and the J gene end by 11 bases; junction bases not matched to a gene: 6. The CDR3 is 13 residues long. The germline V gene encodes CDR1 LGHNA and CDR2 YSLEER. PCR involved 60 Vbeta and 13 Jbeta primers. Produced via immunoSEQ multiplex PCR; TCRdb's table is partial and in-frame only. The sample lists about 100,000 clones; around 80% were seen once. The V gene is TRBV4-3, the J gene TRBJ1-4; 7 bases fit TRBD1. The receptor was derived from a middle-aged woman in good health and CMV-seronegative. What was sequenced was PBMCs. The chain's CDR3 is CASSQDRLGKLFF. The CDR3 DNA reads TGCGCCAGCAGCCAGGACAGGTTAGGGAAACTGTTTTTT.